Listed below are T cell receptor beta chains from one sample, sequenced in a study of Graves' ophthalmopathy and Graves' hyperthyroidism. TCRdb fed the multiplex PCR reads into MiXCR, producing one record per CDR3 protein. In the table there are roughly 400,000 distinct CDR3 sequences, 17% of which are singletons. Sequenced input: peripheral blood. Receptor source: an adult woman with stable Graves' hyperthyroidism. The CDR3 runs from the conserved cysteine through the conserved F or W. Each record gives: V gene, clone size, CDR3 protein. The size of a clone is reported for some rows only, either as once, few or many, or as a class for expanded clones.

>TRBV10-3|many
CATGTHEETQYF
>TRBV20-1|.
CSARAADYYDQYF
>TRBV4-1|few
CASSQDQLGTDTQYF
>TRBV11-2|many
CASSLDGGPGANVLTF
>TRBV4-1|.
CASSQAPGGFYEQYF
>TRBV10-1|many
CASNNYSYEQYF
>TRBV6-1|many
CASRAGGFQGGEAFF
>TRBV6-2/TRBV6-3|many
CASRVSGGGNQPQHF
>TRBV7-8|few
CASSLGGWRGRLGTEAFF
>TRBV3-1|many
CASRGGQLPNTEAFF
>TRBV6-2/TRBV6-3|many
CASSRDTGLYGTGELFF
>TRBV7-2|many
CASSLARTVNKETQYF
>TRBV7-8|many
CASSLGGAGETQYF
>TRBV20-1|many
CSALIRAGTYEQYF
>TRBV5-1|few
CASSLVAGAEQYF
>TRBV13|few
CASSPYPGTDSTYEQYF
>TRBV12-3/TRBV12-4|many
CASRPDRAVVQPQHF
>TRBV30|many
CARSRSGNTIYF
>TRBV6-1|many
CASRKQGGWQETQYF
>TRBV7-2|many
CASSLAGSGNTIYF
>TRBV18|many
CASSPVSRETQYF
>TRBV6-5|.
CASSSGQVLSGNTIYF
>TRBV6-2/TRBV6-3|many
CASSYLGPDSNQPQHF
>TRBV5-1|.
CASSVGYSEYEQYF
>TRBV29-1|many
CSVRWTSDSEQYF
>TRBV4-2|.
CASSQVGSSPLHF
>TRBV20-1|many
CSARDRTAGVKDIQYF
>TRBV19|many
CASYIGTKAFF
>TRBV6-2/TRBV6-3|.
CASSYSLSGANVLTF
>TRBV5-4|many
CASSSRTSGRAGSYEQYF
>TRBV5-5|many
CASSLVSSGSYEQYF
>TRBV12-5|many
CASGLVPLNYGYTF
>TRBV20-1|few
CSARDPLGGETQYF
>TRBV12-5|many
CASGLYTQPQHF
>TRBV5-6|many
CASSWGFQSWTGINIQYF
>TRBV6-2/TRBV6-3|many
CASSYSRESPLHF
>TRBV19|many
CASSKDRGHTEAFF
>TRBV5-1|many
CASSLDVSPTEAFF
>TRBV30|many
CAWSVLANTEAFF
>TRBV7-2|many
CASSLNGQGNTEAFF
>TRBV7-2|many
CASSYRTGQKETQYF
>TRBV7-3|many
CASSLSGGNNIQYF
>TRBV7-2|many
CASSLGTHAARYEQYF
>TRBV30|many
CAWSDLGAQYF
>TRBV7-2|many
CASSLGIWGTQETQYF
>TRBV7-2|many
CASRNRGSPIFGTEAFF
>TRBV5-1|many
CASSSEGQGIQYF
>TRBV12-3/TRBV12-4|many
CASSPGTSGRAWSEQYF
>TRBV7-2|many
CASSFRMGGSANSPLHF